The rows below give T cell receptor beta chains drawn from one sample of a study of cytomegalovirus exposure and HLA in healthy donors. Data came from immunoSEQ multiplex PCR; TCRdb stores just in-frame clones and leaves some out. The sample consists of 110,000 to 150,000 clones, over 60% of them appearing once. Sequenced input: PBMCs. The receptors stem from a male donor in good health and CMV-seropositive. CDR3s include the opening cysteine and the closing phenylalanine or tryptophan. A D gene is named only where the DNA matches it firmly. A row's size may be missing; if present it is once, few, many or a size class.

D,V,size,J,CDR3,DNA
NA,TRBV4-3,NA,TRBJ2-2,CASSVVALHTGELFF,TGCGCCAGCAGTGTAGTAGCACTCCACACCGGGGAGCTGTTTTTT
NA,TRBV2,NA,TRBJ2-7,CASSESGSYEQYF,TGTGCCAGCAGTGAATCGGGGAGCTACGAGCAGTACTTC
TRBD1,TRBV27,NA,TRBJ2-1,CASSLFGDRAYNEQFF,TGTGCCAGCAGTTTATTCGGGGACAGGGCTTACAATGAGCAGTTCTTC
NA,TRBV11-1,NA,TRBJ1-1,CASSLARETEAFF,TGTGCCAGCAGCTTAGCTCGGGAGACTGAAGCTTTCTTT
TRBD1,TRBV11-2,once,TRBJ2-2,CASSFTGGAGTGELFF,TGTGCCAGCAGCTTCACAGGGGGCGCTGGCACCGGGGAGCTGTTTTTT
NA,TRBV5-1,NA,TRBJ2-7,CASSLVEYEQYF,TGCGCCAGCAGCTTGGTTGAGTACGAGCAGTACTTC
NA,TRBV19,NA,TRBJ1-2,CASSIWGVNYGYTF,TGTGCCAGTAGTATATGGGGCGTGAACTATGGCTACACCTTC
TRBD1,TRBV7-9,NA,TRBJ1-1,CASSAGGEAFF,TGTGCCAGCAGCGCAGGGGGAGAAGCTTTCTTT
TRBD2,TRBV5-1,NA,TRBJ2-7,CASSPGLATYFSYEQYF,TGCGCCAGCAGCCCAGGACTAGCTACATATTTCTCCTACGAGCAGTACTTC
NA,TRBV5-4,NA,TRBJ2-5,CASSPGEGTNQETQYF,TGTGCCAGCAGCCCGGGGGAGGGGACAAACCAAGAGACCCAGTACTTC
NA,TRBV9,NA,TRBJ1-6,CASSPTTTGNSPLHF,TGTGCCAGCAGCCCAACAACAACAGGGAATTCACCCCTCCACTTT
NA,TRBV6-5,NA,TRBJ1-6,CASSYGQEGSPLHF,TGTGCCAGCAGTTACGGGCAGGAGGGGTCACCCCTCCACTTT
NA,TRBV6-5,once,TRBJ1-6,CASSHGASRNSPLHF,TGTGCCAGCAGTCACGGTGCCTCTAGGAATTCACCCCTCCACTTT
NA,TRBV13,NA,TRBJ2-7,CASSLGPLPWSSYEQYF,TGTGCCAGCAGCTTAGGCCCTCTACCCTGGAGCTCCTACGAGCAGTACTTC
TRBD1,TRBV5-8,NA,TRBJ1-1,CASSDGQGHTEAFF,TGTGCCAGCAGCGACGGACAGGGCCACACTGAAGCTTTCTTT
NA,TRBV4-3,NA,TRBJ1-4,CASSQDPGLREKLFF,TGCGCCAGCAGCCAAGATCCGGGGTTGAGGGAAAAACTGTTTTTT
TRBD1,TRBV2,NA,TRBJ2-2,CASTTTGGRNTGELFF,TGTGCCAGCACCACTACAGGGGGTCGGAACACCGGGGAGCTGTTTTTT
TRBD1,TRBV4-2,NA,TRBJ1-5,CASSQDLDRGDQPQHF,TGTGCCAGCAGCCAAGATCTGGACAGGGGAGATCAGCCCCAGCATTTT
TRBD2,TRBV7-3,NA,TRBJ2-1,CASSSRNRTSGGASYNEQFF,TGTGCCAGCAGCTCCAGAAATCGGACTAGCGGGGGGGCCTCCTACAATGAGCAGTTCTTC
TRBD1,TRBV7-3,NA,TRBJ2-7,CASSPKDRPYEQYF,TGTGCCAGCAGCCCCAAGGACAGGCCCTACGAGCAGTACTTC
NA,TRBV11-2,NA,TRBJ2-7,CASSLGGTSYEQYF,TGTGCCAGCAGCTTAGGCGGGACTTCATACGAGCAGTACTTC
TRBD1,TRBV27,NA,TRBJ1-4,CASSLSPGGSEKLFF,TGTGCCAGCAGTTTATCCCCAGGGGGCAGTGAAAAACTGTTTTTT
NA,TRBV7-8,NA,TRBJ2-1,CASSEQGYNEQFF,TGTGCCAGCAGCGAACAGGGATACAATGAGCAGTTCTTC
TRBD2,TRBV6-4,NA,TRBJ2-1,CASSVLAGGYNEQFF,TGTGCCAGCAGTGTCCTAGCGGGGGGTTACAATGAGCAGTTCTTC
TRBD2,TRBV5-1,once,TRBJ2-5,CASSSEPLGSGRETQYF,TGCGCCAGCAGCTCGGAACCCCTGGGTAGCGGGAGGGAGACCCAGTACTTC
TRBD1,TRBV5-1,NA,TRBJ2-6,CASSLARGSSSGANVLTF,TGCGCCAGCAGCTTGGCCAGGGGGAGTAGCTCTGGGGCCAACGTCCTGACTTTC
NA,TRBV10-2,NA,TRBJ1-2,CASSDRNLRGGYTF,TGCGCCAGCAGTGACAGGAATCTCCGAGGGGGCTACACCTTC
TRBD1,TRBV9,NA,TRBJ2-7,CASSVGYGTGQYEQYF,TGTGCCAGCAGCGTAGGGTACGGGACAGGGCAATACGAGCAGTACTTC
NA,TRBV4-1,NA,TRBJ2-5,CASSRNNGGLRETQYF,TGCGCCAGCAGCCGTAATAACGGAGGGCTGCGGGAGACCCAGTACTTC
NA,TRBV2,NA,TRBJ2-3,CASRGQGRDTQYF,TGTGCCAGCAGGGGTCAGGGCAGGGATACGCAGTATTTT
TRBD1,TRBV18,NA,TRBJ2-7,CASSPYRGDSYEQYF,TGTGCCAGCTCACCCTACAGGGGTGACTCCTACGAGCAGTACTTC
TRBD2,TRBV29-1,NA,TRBJ2-3,CSVGGRAIGQYF,TGCAGCGTTGGGGGGAGGGCGATCGGGCAGTATTTT
NA,TRBV5-1,NA,TRBJ1-5,CASRETDNQPQHF,TGCGCCAGCAGGGAGACAGACAATCAGCCCCAGCATTTT
NA,TRBV19,NA,TRBJ2-5,CASRGARETQYF,TGTGCCAGTAGGGGGGCGCGAGAGACCCAGTACTTC
NA,TRBV5-1,NA,TRBJ1-6,CASSLGQDSYNSPLHF,TGCGCCAGCAGCTTGGGACAAGACTCCTATAATTCACCCCTCCACTTT
NA,TRBV4-3,NA,TRBJ2-7,CASSQDTGSSYEQYF,TGCGCCAGCAGCCAAGATACCGGGAGCTCCTACGAGCAGTACTTC
NA,TRBV19,NA,TRBJ1-2,CASSIGTARSGRYGYTF,TGTGCCAGTAGTATTGGCACAGCTCGATCTGGGAGGTATGGCTACACCTTC
NA,TRBV4-2,NA,TRBJ2-6,CASSQDSSSGANVLTF,TGTGCCAGCAGCCAAGATAGCAGCTCTGGGGCCAACGTCCTGACTTTC
TRBD2,TRBV7-9,NA,TRBJ2-2,CSSSSGLAVNTGELFF,TGTTCCAGCAGCTCGGGACTAGCGGTGAACACCGGGGAGCTGTTTTTT
TRBD2,TRBV19,NA,TRBJ2-5,CASSITSGSETQYF,TGTGCCAGTAGTATAACTAGCGGGAGCGAGACCCAGTACTTC
TRBD2,TRBV19,NA,TRBJ2-1,CASSIGLAGANEQFF,TGTGCCAGTAGTATAGGGCTAGCGGGAGCTAATGAGCAGTTCTTC
NA,TRBV29-1,NA,TRBJ1-2,CSVVGRDYGYTF,TGCAGCGTTGTGGGCAGGGACTATGGCTACACCTTC
NA,TRBV25-1,NA,TRBJ2-1,CASTNRGGTAHNEQFF,TGTGCCAGCACTAACAGAGGCGGGACAGCACACAATGAGCAGTTCTTC
TRBD2,TRBV7-3,few,TRBJ2-3,CASSPGTSGSNAQYF,TGTGCCAGCAGCCCCGGGACTAGCGGGTCTAATGCGCAGTATTTT
TRBD1,TRBV13,NA,TRBJ2-7,CASSVGTGSSYEQYF,TGTGCCAGCAGCGTCGGGACAGGGAGCTCCTACGAGCAGTACTTC
TRBD1,TRBV4-1,NA,TRBJ2-1,CASSQSILRDRNNEQFF,TGCGCCAGCAGCCAATCCATACTGAGGGACAGAAATAATGAGCAGTTCTTC
TRBD2,TRBV10-3,NA,TRBJ2-7,CAISESTLGGTSGTYEQYF,TGTGCCATCAGTGAGTCGACTCTTGGGGGGACTAGCGGGACATACGAGCAGTACTTC
TRBD1,TRBV9,NA,TRBJ2-7,CASSPQGAPSYEQYF,TGTGCCAGCAGCCCACAGGGGGCCCCTTCCTACGAGCAGTACTTC